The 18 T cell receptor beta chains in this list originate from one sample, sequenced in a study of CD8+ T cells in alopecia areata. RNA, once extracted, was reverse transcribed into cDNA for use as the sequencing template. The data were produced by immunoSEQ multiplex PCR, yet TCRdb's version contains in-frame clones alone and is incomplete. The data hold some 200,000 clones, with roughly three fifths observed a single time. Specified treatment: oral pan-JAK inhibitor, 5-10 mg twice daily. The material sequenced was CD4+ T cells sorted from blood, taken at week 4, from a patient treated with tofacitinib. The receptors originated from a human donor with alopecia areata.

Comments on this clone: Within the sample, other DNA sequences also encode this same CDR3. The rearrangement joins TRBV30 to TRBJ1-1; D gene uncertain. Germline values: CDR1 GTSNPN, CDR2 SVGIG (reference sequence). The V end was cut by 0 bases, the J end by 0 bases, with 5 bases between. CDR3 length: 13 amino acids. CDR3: CAWSVRMNTEAFF. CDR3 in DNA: TGTGCCTGGAGTGTACGTATGAACACTGAAGCTTTCTTT.

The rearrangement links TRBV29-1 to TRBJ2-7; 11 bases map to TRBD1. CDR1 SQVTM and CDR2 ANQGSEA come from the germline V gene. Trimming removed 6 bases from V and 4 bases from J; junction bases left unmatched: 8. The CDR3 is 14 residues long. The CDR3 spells CSVGTGGIPYEQYF. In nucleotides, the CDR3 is TGCAGCGTGGGGACAGGGGGAATTCCGTACGAGCAGTACTTC.

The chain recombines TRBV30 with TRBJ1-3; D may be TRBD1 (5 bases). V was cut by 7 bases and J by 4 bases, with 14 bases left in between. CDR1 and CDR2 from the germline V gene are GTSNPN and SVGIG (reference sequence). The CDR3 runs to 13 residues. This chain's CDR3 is CASTGEGGNTIYF. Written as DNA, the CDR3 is TGTGCCTCTACAGGAGAAGGAGGAAACACCATATATTTT.

CDR3 nucleotides: TGTGCCAGCCCGGGACCGTGGCAATCAGTGCAAGAGACCCAGTACTTC. Protein: CASPGPWQSVQETQYF. The chain has TRBV2 and TRBJ2-5, with D perhaps matching TRBD1 or TRBD2 (5 bases each). The germline V gene has CDR1 SNHLY and CDR2 FYNNEI. V lost 8 bases, J lost 2 bases, and 21 bases lay in between. The CDR3 consists of 16 residues. The variable domain in full, with the rest retrieved from reference TRBV2 and TRBJ2-5, is EPEVTQTPSHQVTQMGQEVILRCVPISNHLYFYWYRQILGQKVEFLVSFYNNEISEKSEIFDDQFSVERPDGSNFTLKIRSTKLEDSAMYFCASPGPWQSVQETQYFGPGTRLLVL.

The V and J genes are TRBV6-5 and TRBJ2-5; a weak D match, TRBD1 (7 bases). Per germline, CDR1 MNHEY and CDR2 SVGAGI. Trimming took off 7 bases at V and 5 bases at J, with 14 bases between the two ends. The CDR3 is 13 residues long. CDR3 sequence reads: CASTPQGGETQYF. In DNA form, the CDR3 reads TGTGCCAGCACGCCCCAGGGGGGCGAGACCCAGTACTTC.

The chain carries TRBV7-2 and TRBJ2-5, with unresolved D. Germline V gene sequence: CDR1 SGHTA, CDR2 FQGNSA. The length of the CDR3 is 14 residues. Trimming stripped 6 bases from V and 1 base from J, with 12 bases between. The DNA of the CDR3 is TGTGCCAGCAGTTCCAGGCGGACCCAAGAGACCCAGTACTTC. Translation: CASSSRRTQETQYF. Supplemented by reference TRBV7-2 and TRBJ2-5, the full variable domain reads GAGVSQSPSNKVTEKGKDVELRCDPISGHTALYWYRQSLGQGLEFLIYFQGNSAPDKSGLPSDRFSAERTGGSVSTLTIQRTQQEDSAVYLCASSSRRTQETQYFGPGTRLLVL.

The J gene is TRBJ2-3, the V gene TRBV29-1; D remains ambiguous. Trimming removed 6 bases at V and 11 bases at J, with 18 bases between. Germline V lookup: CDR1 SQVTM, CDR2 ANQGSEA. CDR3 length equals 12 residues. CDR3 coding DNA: TGCAGCGTCGGAGAGCCTAAAAATGGGCAGTATTTT. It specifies CSVGEPKNGQYF.

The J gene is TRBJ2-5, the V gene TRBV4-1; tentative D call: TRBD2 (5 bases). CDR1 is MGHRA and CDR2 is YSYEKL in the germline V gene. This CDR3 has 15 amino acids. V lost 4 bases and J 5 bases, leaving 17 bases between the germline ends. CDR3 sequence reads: CASSPTALVLETQYF. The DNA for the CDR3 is TGCGCCAGCAGCCCGACGGCACTAGTCCTTGAGACCCAGTACTTC.

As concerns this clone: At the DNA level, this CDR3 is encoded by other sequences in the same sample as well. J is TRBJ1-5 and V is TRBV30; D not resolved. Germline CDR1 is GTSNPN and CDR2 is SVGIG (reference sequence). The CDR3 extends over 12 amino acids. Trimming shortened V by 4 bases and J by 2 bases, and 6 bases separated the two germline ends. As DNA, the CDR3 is TGTGCCTGGAACAGAGGCAATCAGCCCCAGCATTTT. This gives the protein CAWNRGNQPQHF.

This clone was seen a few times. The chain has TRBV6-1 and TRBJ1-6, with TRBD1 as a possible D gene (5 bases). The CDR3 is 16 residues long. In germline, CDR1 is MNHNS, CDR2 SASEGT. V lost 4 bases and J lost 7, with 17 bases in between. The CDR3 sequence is CASSVIPGTANSPLHF. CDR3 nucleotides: TGTGCCAGCAGTGTTATCCCCGGGACCGCGAATTCACCCCTCCACTTT.

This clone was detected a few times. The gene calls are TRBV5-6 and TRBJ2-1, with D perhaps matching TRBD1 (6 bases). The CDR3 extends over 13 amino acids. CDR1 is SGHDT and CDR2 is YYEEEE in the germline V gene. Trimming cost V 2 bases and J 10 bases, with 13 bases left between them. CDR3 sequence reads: CASSLSGVGEQFF. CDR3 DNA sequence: TGTGCCAGCAGCTTATCAGGGGTAGGGGAGCAGTTCTTC.

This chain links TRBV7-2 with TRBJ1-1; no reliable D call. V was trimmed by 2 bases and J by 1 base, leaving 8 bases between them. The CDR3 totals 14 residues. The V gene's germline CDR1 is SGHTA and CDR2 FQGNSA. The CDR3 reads CASSLHPGNTEAFF. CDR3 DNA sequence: TGTGCCAGCAGCTTACATCCAGGGAACACTGAAGCTTTCTTT.

CDR3 amino acids: CASSHDGTDNEKLFF. DNA for the CDR3: TGCGCCAGCAGCCACGACGGGACAGACAATGAAAAACTGTTTTTT. This chain joins TRBV4-1 and TRBJ1-4, with 7 bases lining up with TRBD1. With V trimmed by 3 bases and J by 5 bases, 6 bases remained unmatched. The length of the CDR3 is 15 residues. Germline V gene data show CDR1 as MGHRA and CDR2 as YSYEKL.

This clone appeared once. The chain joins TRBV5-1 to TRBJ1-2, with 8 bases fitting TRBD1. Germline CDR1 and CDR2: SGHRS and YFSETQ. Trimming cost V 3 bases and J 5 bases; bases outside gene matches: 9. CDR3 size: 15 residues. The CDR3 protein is CASSWLLTGEYGYTF. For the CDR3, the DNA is TGCGCCAGCAGCTGGCTACTGACAGGGGAGTATGGCTACACCTTC.

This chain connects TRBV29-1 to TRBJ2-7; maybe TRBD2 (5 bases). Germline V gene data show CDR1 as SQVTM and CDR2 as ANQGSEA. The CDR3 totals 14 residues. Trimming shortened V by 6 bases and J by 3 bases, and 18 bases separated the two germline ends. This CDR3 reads CSVPRGQVHYEQYF. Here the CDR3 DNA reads TGCAGCGTACCACGAGGGCAGGTCCACTACGAGCAGTACTTC.

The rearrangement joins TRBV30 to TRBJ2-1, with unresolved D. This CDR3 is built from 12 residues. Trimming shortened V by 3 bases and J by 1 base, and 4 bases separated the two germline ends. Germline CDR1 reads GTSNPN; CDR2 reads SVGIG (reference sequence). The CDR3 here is CAWRHSYNEQFF. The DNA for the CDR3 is TGTGCCTGGAGGCATTCCTACAATGAGCAGTTCTTC.

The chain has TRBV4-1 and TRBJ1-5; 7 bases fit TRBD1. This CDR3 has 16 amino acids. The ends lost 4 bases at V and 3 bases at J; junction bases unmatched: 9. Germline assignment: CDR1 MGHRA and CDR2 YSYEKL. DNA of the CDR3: TGCGCCAGCAGCCCGCTATCGACAGGGAACAATCAGCCCCAGCATTTT. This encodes CASSPLSTGNNQPQHF.

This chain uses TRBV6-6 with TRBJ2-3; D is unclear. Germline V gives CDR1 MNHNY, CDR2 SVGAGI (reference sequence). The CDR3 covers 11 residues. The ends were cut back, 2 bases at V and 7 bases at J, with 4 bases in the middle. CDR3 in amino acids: CASSYIHTQYF. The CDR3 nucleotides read TGTGCCAGCAGTTACATCCATACGCAGTATTTT.